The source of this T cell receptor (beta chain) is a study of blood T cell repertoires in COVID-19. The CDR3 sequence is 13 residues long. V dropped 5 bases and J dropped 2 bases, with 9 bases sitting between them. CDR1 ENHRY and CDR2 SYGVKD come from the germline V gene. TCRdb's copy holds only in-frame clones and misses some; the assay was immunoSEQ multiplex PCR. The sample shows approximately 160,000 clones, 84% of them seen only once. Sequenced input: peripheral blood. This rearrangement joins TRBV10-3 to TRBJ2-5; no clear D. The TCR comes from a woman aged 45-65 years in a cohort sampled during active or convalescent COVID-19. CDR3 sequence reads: CAISYTVQETQYF. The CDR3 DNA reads TGTGCCATCAGTTACACCGTTCAAGAGACCCAGTACTTC.